The 24 T cell receptor beta chains in this list originate from one sample, sequenced in a study of T cell repertoires in cytomegalovirus infection (dated by TCRdb to the late 2010s). The sequencing machine was an Illumina HiSeq 1500. Through fastp at Q25 and MiXCR, TCRdb rebuilt clones from the public reads, retaining in-frame beta chains. Each entry merges the rows of one CDR3 protein and shows their most common DNA and genes. The sample table holds more than 400,000 distinct CDR3 sequences, of which around 27% were seen once. The ten largest clonotypes hold 13% of the sample. Sequencing was done on a sample of PBMCs. The source of these receptors is a human donor in good health (CMV status not recorded). Some clones in this sample may be carry-over from other donors' samples.

This clonotype was picked up a small number of times. This chain links TRBV12-3 or TRBV12-4 with TRBJ1-6; D remains ambiguous. This CDR3 contains 13 residues. With 5 bases removed from V and 9 bases from J, the gap between germline ends came to 11 bases. Written as DNA, the CDR3 is TGTGCCAGCAGTACACACACGCCTTCACCCCTCCACTTT. Protein: CASSTHTPSPLHF.

This clonotype was seen repeatedly, ten times or more. CDR3: CASSEPIGPYNEQFF. The CDR3 bases are TGCGCCAGCAGTGAACCGATCGGCCCTTACAATGAGCAGTTCTTC. The J gene is TRBJ2-1, the V gene TRBV10-2, with D unresolved. This CDR3 region has 15 residues. Trimming left V 3 bases short and J 4 bases short, with 13 bases between. Germline V gene data show CDR1 as WSHSY and CDR2 as SAAADI.

This clonotype was counted between two and nine times. The chain has TRBV7-2 and TRBJ2-2; D might be TRBD1 or TRBD2, each matching 5 bases. CDR3 size: 14 residues. V lost 2 bases to trimming and J lost 8 bases, with 12 bases between them. CDR1 and CDR2 from the germline V gene are SGHTA and FQGNSA. The CDR3 sequence is CASSLTGWGGELFF. CDR3 in DNA: TGTGCCAGCAGCTTAACAGGATGGGGGGGGGAGCTGTTTTTT.

The table lists this clonotype with a few counts. The CDR3: CASSFTGAQETQYF. CDR3 in DNA: TGTGCCAGCAGCTTCACCGGGGCCCAAGAGACCCAGTACTTC. The genes are TRBV7-9 and TRBJ2-5; either TRBD1 or TRBD2 may fit D (5 bases each). This CDR3 has 14 residues. Deletions cut 3 bases from V and 1 base from J, with 9 bases between. Germline V gene lookup returns CDR1 SEHNR and CDR2 FQNEAQ (reference sequence). Variable domain in full (rest from reference TRBV7-9 and TRBJ2-5): DTGVSQNPRHKITKRGQNVTFRCDPISEHNRLYWYRQTLGQGPEFLTYFQNEAQLEKSRLLSDRFSAERPKGSFSTLEIQRTEQGDSAMYLCASSFTGAQETQYFGPGTRLLVL.

In its sample, this clonotype was seen a few times. The chain combines TRBV4-2 with TRBJ2-3; possibly TRBD1 for D (6 bases). From germline, CDR1 is LGHNA and CDR2 YNFKEQ. This CDR3 comprises 15 residues. Between the trimmed V and J ends, which lost 4 bases and 0 bases, there was a span of 11 bases. CDR3 sequence reads: CASSRGDISTDTQYF. DNA for the CDR3: TGTGCCAGCAGCCGTGGGGACATAAGCACAGATACGCAGTATTTT.

The chain has TRBV6-1 and TRBJ2-7, with D possibly matching TRBD2 (5 bases). Trimming took 7 bases from V and 2 from J, leaving 12 bases between them. The CDR3 is made up of 13 amino acids. CDR1 is MNHNS, CDR2 SASEGT, per germline. CDR3 DNA sequence: TGTGCCAGCACCCCGGACTGGGCCTACGAGCAGTACGTC. Amino acid sequence: CASTPDWAYEQYV.

This clonotype was found a few times. This chain joins TRBV7-8 and TRBJ2-7; D uncertain. The CDR3 length is 12 residues. Deletions cut 2 bases from V and 6 bases from J, with 8 bases between. Germline V gene data show CDR1 as SGHVS and CDR2 as FQNEAQ. The CDR3 here is CASSLLVPEQYF. CDR3 bases: TGTGCCAGCAGCTTATTAGTCCCCGAGCAGTACTTC.

J is TRBJ1-2 and V is TRBV29-1; 9 nucleotides match TRBD1. CDR1 and CDR2 from the germline V gene are SQVTM and ANQGSEA. Germline trimming cut 7 bases from V and 6 bases from J; bases unmatched to any gene: 3. This CDR3 region has 11 residues. The CDR3 sequence is CSDGQGHGYTF. The CDR3 nucleotides are TGCAGCGACGGACAGGGGCATGGCTACACCTTC.

The V call is TRBV24-1, the J call TRBJ1-5; D might be TRBD1 (5 bases). CDR1 is KGHDR and CDR2 is SFDVKD in the germline V gene. There are 15 residues in the CDR3. V was shortened by 4 bases and J by 1 base, with 10 bases between the two germline ends. This CDR3 reads CATSDNGHSNQPQHF. The CDR3 DNA follows: TGTGCCACCAGTGACAACGGACACAGCAATCAGCCCCAGCATTTT.

This clonotype was observed at least ten times. V and J are TRBV7-2 and TRBJ1-5; 8 bases align to TRBD1. Per the germline V gene, CDR1 is SGHTA and CDR2 is FQGNSA. The CDR3 consists of 17 residues. V gave up 5 bases and J gave up 9 bases; unmatched junction bases: 18. The CDR3 nucleotides are TGTGCCAGCAGCCACGGGACAGGCGCCACGGAGACTCGGCCCCAGCATTTT. Its protein product is CASSHGTGATETRPQHF.

V gene TRBV19 combines with J gene TRBJ2-7; 13 positions agree with TRBD2. CDR1 is LNHDA and CDR2 is SQIVND in the germline V gene (reference sequence). V lost 4 bases to trimming and J lost 4 bases; unmatched junction nucleotides: 4. CDR3 length: 15 amino acids. In nucleotides, the CDR3 is TGTGCCAGTAGTAGGACTAGCGGGAGTTGGTACGAGCAGTACTTC. Residues: CASSRTSGSWYEQYF.

This clonotype was observed at least ten times. V is TRBV7-2 and J is TRBJ2-7; D gene unclear. The V gene lost 3 bases and the J gene lost 3 bases, with 9 bases spanning the gap. The CDR3 loop spans 13 amino acids. Looked up from germline, CDR1 is SGHTA and CDR2 is FQGNSA. CDR3 DNA sequence: TGTGCCAGCAGCTTGGGCTTATTCTACGAGCAGTACTTC. Amino acids: CASSLGLFYEQYF.

This clonotype was seen only a few times. V is TRBV18 and J is TRBJ2-7; 14 bases align to TRBD2. Germline V gene data show CDR1 as KGHSH and CDR2 as LQKENI. V trimming: 3 bases; J trimming: 5 bases; junction bases outside the gene matches: 3. CDR3 length: 15 residues. CDR3: CASSPGLAGAHEQYF. CDR3 bases: TGTGCCAGCTCACCGGGACTAGCGGGAGCACACGAGCAGTACTTC.

V and J are TRBV12-3 or TRBV12-4 and TRBJ2-1; D is undetermined. The germline V and J ends were trimmed by 6 bases and 3 bases, with 15 bases remaining between them. The CDR3 contains 15 residues. CDR3 DNA: TGTGCCAGCAGCCATAATAGACGAGTCTACAATGAGCAGTTCTTC. It codes for CASSHNRRVYNEQFF.

Worth noting for this clonotype: A much more abundant neighbour one base away suggests this may be a read error. The chain has TRBV7-2 and TRBJ2-1; D gene ambiguous. The CDR3 sequence is 15 residues long. CDR1 is SGHTA, CDR2 FQGNSA, per germline. This CDR3 is CVSSLLIGAYNEQFF. Written as DNA, the CDR3 is TGTGTCAGCAGCTTACTAATCGGAGCTTACAATGAGCAGTTCTTC.

This chain connects TRBV6-1 to TRBJ1-2; 7 bases map to TRBD1. The CDR3 has 14 residues. Trimming at V came to 6 bases and at J to 5 bases, leaving 9 bases not matched to a gene. CDR1 is MNHNS and CDR2 is SASEGT in the germline V gene. CDR3 residues: CASRKTGRAYGYTF. For the CDR3, the DNA is TGTGCCAGCAGAAAGACAGGGAGGGCTTATGGCTACACCTTC.

This sequence joins TRBV19 and TRBJ1-5, with D tentatively TRBD1 (6 bases). V lost 3 bases, J lost 5 bases, and 14 bases lay in between. Germline CDR1 reads LNHDA; CDR2 reads SQIVND (reference sequence). CDR3 length: 15 amino acids. CDR3 nucleotides: TGTGCCAGTAGTATCAGCAGGGGTTCAGATCAGCCCCAGCATTTT. Encoded protein: CASSISRGSDQPQHF.

This clonotype was counted between two and nine times. The chain is built from TRBV7-8 and TRBJ2-7, with TRBD2 identical over 7 bases. The germline V gene has CDR1 SGHVS and CDR2 FQNEAQ. V dropped 2 bases and J dropped 2; count of bases not matched to a gene: 6. The CDR3 consists of 15 residues. Here the CDR3 DNA reads TGTGCCAGCAGCTTACCTAGCGGACTAACCTACGAGCAGTACTTC. Protein sequence: CASSLPSGLTYEQYF.

CDR3 in amino acids: CSARRLAGDSYNEQFF. The DNA of the CDR3 is TGCAGTGCTAGAAGACTAGCGGGAGACTCCTACAATGAGCAGTTCTTC. V usage is TRBV20-1 and J usage is TRBJ2-1; 12 bases map to TRBD2. CDR3 length: 16 amino acids. Germline V gene lookup returns CDR1 DFQATT and CDR2 SNEGSKA (reference sequence). The V segment lost 2 bases and the J segment 0 bases; nucleotides outside the gene matches: 2.

This clonotype has only a few counts. V gene TRBV7-2 combines with J gene TRBJ1-5; D unresolved. Germline lookup yields CDR1 SGHTA and CDR2 FQGNSA. The length of the CDR3 is 14 residues. V was clipped by 1 base and J by 6 bases, with 10 bases between them. The CDR3 DNA reads as TGTGCCAGCAGCTTAGTATCAGGCGGTCAGCCCCAGCATTTT. This translates into CASSLVSGGQPQHF.

This clonotype occurred a few times. V gene TRBV4-3 combines with J gene TRBJ2-1; 9 bases agree with TRBD2. Per the germline V gene, CDR1 is LGHNA and CDR2 is YSLEER. This CDR3 region has 17 residues. Unmatched junction bases numbered 12, after V lost 0 bases and J lost 9 bases. The DNA of the CDR3 is TGCGCCAGCAGCCAAGATCATGGGCGGGAGGGCCGTAGTGAGCAGTTCTTC. Residues: CASSQDHGREGRSEQFF.

This clonotype has a handful of counts. The chain couples TRBV11-3 to TRBJ2-2; 11 bases map to TRBD2. V dropped 5 bases and J dropped 1; count of bases not matched to a gene: 6. CDR1 is SGHNT and CDR2 is YENEEA in the germline V gene. This CDR3 spans 17 amino acids. The CDR3 bases are TGTGCCAGCAGCCATACCGGGACTAGCGGGAACACCGGGGAGCTGTTTTTT. It translates to CASSHTGTSGNTGELFF.

The gene calls are TRBV19 and TRBJ2-1; TRBD1 might be the D (5 bases). The CDR3 sequence is 16 residues long. V lost 2 bases to trimming and J lost 4 bases, with 15 bases between them. Germline V gene sequence: CDR1 LNHDA, CDR2 SQIVND (reference sequence). The CDR3, as DNA: TGTGCCAGTAGTATATTGGAGAGACAGCGATACAATGAGCAGTTCTTC. Amino acids: CASSILERQRYNEQFF.

This clonotype was observed a handful of times. V usage is TRBV29-1 and J usage is TRBJ2-3; D is uncertain. This CDR3 is built from 12 residues. Germline V lookup: CDR1 SQVTM, CDR2 ANQGSEA. V was clipped by 5 bases and J by 3 bases, with 9 bases between them. In DNA form, the CDR3 reads TGCAGCGTTACGACCGGGACAGATACGCAGTATTTT. Protein: CSVTTGTDTQYF.